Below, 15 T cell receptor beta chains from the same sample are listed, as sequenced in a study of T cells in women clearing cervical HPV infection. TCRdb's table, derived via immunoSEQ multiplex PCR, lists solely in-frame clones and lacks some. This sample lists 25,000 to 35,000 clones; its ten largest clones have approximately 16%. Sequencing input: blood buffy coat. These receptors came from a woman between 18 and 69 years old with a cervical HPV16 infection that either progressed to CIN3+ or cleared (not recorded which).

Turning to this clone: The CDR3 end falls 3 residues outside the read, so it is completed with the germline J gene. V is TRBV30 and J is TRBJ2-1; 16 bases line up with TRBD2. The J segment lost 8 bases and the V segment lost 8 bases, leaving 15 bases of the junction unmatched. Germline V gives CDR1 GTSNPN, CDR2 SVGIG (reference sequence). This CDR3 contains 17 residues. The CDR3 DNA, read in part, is TGTGCCGGTTCCGGGACTAGCGGGAGGGCTCTTCTGGATGAG. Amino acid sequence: CAGSGTSGRALLDE. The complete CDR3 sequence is CAGSGTSGRALLDEQFF.

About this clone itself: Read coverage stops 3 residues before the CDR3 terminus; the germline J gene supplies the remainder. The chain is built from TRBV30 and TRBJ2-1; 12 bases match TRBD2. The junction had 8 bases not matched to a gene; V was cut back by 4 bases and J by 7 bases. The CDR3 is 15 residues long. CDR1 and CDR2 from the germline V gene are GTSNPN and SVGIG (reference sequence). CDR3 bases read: TGTGCCTGGACCCACCTAGCGGGAGGGGGTAATGAG. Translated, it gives CAWTHLAGGGNE. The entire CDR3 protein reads CAWTHLAGGGNEQFF. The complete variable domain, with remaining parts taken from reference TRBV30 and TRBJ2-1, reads SQTIHQWPATLVQPVGSPLSLECTVEGTSNPNLYWYRQAAGRGLQLLFYSVGIGQISSEVPQNLSASRPQDRQFILSSKKLLLSDSGFYLCAWTHLAGGGNEQFFGPGTRLTVL.

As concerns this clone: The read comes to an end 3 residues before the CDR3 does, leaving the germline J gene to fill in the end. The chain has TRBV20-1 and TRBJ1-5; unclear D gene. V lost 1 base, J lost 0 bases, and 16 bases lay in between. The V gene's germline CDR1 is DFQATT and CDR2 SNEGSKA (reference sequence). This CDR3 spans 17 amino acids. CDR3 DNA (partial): TGCAGTGCTAGAGTTTTGCGGGCAGGTTATAGCAATCAGCCC. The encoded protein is CSARVLRAGYSNQP. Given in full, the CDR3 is CSARVLRAGYSNQPQHF.

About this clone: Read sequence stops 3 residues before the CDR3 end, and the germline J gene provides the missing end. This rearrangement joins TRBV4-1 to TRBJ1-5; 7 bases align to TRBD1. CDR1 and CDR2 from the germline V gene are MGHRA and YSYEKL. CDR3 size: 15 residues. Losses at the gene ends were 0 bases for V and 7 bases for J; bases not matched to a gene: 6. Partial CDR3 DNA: TGCGCCAGCAGCCAAGAGGGACAGCCAGGACAGCCC. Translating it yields CASSQEGQPGQP. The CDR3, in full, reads CASSQEGQPGQPQHF.

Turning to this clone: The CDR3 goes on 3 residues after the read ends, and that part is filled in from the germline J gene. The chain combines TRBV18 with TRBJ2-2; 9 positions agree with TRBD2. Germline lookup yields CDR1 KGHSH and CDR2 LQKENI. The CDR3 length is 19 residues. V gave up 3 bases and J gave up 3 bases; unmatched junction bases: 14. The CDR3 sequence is CASSPSPASGIWYTGELFF. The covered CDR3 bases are TGTGCCAGCTCACCGTCGCCCGCTAGCGGGATATGGTACACCGGGGAG. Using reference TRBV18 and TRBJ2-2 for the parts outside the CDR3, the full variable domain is NAGVMQNPRHLVRRRGQEARLRCSPMKGHSHVYWYRQLPEEGLKFMVYLQKENIIDESGMPKERFSAEFPKEGPSILRIQQVVRGDSAAYFCASSPSPASGIWYTGELFFGEGSRLTVL.

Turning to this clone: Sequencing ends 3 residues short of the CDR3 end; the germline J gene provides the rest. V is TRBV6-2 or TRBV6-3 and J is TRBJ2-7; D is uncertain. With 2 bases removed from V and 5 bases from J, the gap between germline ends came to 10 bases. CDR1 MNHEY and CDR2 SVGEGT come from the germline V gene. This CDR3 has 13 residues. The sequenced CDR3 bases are TGTGCCAGCAGTTACCCCCCCCTTGACGAG. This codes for CASSYPPLDE. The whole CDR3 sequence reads CASSYPPLDEQYF.

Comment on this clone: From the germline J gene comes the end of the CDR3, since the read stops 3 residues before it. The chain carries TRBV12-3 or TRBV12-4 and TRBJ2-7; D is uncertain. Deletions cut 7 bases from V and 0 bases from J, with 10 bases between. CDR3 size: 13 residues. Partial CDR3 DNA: TGTGCCAGCACCCCCTCTAGCTCCTACGAG. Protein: CASTPSSSYE. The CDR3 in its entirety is CASTPSSSYEQYF.

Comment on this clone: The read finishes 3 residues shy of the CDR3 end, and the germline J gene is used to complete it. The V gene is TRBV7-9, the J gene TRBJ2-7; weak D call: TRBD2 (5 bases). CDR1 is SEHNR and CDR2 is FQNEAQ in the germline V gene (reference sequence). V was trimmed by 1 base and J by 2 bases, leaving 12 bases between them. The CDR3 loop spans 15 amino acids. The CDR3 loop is CASSLDVSGTYEQYF. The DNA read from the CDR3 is TGTGCCAGCAGCTTAGATGTTTCGGGGACCTACGAG.

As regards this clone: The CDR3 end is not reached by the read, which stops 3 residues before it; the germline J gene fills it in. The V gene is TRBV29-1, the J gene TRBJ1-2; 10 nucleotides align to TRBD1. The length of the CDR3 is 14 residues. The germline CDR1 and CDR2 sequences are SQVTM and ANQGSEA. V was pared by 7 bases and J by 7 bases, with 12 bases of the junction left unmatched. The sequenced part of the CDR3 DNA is TGCAGCGATGGGACAGGGGTACATTTGTCTGGC. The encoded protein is CSDGTGVHLSG. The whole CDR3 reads CSDGTGVHLSGYTF.

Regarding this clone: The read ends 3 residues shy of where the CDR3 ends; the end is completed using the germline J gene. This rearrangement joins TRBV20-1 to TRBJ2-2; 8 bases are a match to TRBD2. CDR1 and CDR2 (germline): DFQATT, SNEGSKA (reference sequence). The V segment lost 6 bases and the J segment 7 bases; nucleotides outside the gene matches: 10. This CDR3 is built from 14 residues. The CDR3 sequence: CSARFSGSHGELFF. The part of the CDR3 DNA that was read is TGCAGTGCACGATTCAGCGGGAGTCACGGGGAG.

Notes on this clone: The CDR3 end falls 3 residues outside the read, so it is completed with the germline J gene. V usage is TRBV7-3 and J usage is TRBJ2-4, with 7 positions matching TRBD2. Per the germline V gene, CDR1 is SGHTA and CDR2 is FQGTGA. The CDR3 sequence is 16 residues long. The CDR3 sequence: CASSGEDAKGDYGQYF. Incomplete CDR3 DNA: TGTGCCAGCAGCGGCGAAGACGCGAAAGGGGACTATGGT.

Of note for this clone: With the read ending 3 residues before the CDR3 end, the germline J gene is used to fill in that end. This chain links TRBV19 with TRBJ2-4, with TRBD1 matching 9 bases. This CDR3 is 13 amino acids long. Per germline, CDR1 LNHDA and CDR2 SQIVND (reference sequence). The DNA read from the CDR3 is TGTGCCAGTAGTGGACAGGGGCGGGAGACT. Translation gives CASSGQGRET. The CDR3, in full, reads CASSGQGRETQYF.

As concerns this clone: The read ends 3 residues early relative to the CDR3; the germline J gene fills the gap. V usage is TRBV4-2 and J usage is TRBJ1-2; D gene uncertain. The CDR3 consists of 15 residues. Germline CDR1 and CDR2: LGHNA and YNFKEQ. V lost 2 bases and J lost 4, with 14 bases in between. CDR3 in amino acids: CASSQSSTSGYGYTF. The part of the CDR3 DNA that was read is TGTGCCAGCAGCCAATCGAGTACCTCGGGCTATGGC.

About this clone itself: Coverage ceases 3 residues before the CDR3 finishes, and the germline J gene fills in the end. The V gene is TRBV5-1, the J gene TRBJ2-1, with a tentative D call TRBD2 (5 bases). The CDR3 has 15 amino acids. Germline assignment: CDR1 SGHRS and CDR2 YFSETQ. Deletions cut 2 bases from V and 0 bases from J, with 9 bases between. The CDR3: CASSFERSSYNEQFF. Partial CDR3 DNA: TGCGCCAGCAGCTTCGAGCGGAGCTCCTACAATGAG.

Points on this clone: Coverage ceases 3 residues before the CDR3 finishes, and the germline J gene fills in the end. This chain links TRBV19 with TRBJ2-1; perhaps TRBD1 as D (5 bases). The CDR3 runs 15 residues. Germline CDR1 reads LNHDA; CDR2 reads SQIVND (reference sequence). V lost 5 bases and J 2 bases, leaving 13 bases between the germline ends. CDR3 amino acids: CASSSHVDTYNEQFF. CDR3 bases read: TGTGCCAGTAGTTCCCACGTGGACACCTACAATGAG.